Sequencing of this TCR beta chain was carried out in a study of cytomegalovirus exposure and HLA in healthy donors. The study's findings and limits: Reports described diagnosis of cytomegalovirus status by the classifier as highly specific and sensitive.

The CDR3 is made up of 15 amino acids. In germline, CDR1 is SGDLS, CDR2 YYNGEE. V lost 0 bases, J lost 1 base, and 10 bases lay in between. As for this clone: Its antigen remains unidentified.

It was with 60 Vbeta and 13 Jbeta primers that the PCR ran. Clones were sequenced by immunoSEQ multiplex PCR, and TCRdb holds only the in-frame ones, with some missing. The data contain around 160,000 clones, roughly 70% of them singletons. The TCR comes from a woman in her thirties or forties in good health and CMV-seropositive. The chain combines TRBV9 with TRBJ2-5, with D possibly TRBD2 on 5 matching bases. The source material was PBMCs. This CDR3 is CASSVVPGVQETQYF. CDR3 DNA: TGTGCCAGCAGCGTAGTGCCCGGGGTCCAAGAGACCCAGTACTTC.